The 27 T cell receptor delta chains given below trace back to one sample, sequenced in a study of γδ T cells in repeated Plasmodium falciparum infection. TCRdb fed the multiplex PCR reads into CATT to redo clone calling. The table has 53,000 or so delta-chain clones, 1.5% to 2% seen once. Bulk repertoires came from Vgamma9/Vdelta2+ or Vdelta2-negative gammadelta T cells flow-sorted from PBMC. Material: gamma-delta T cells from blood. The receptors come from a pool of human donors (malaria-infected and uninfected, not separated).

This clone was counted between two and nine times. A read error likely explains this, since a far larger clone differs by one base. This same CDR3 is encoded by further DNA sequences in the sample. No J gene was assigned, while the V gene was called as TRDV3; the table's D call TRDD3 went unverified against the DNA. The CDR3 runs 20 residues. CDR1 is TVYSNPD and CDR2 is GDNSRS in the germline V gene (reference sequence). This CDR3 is CAFLFLREHWGIRLTAQLFF. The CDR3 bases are TGTGCCTTCCTCTTCCTCCGGGAGCACTGGGGGATACGCTTGACAGCACAGCTCTTCTTT.

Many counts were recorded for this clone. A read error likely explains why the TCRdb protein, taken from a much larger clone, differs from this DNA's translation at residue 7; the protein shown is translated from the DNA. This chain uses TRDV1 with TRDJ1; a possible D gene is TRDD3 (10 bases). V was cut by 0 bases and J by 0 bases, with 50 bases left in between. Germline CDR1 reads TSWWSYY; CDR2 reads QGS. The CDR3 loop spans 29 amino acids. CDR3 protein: CALGELRFPFLQFLRGIRTATGYTDKLIF. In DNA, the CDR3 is TGTGCTCTTGGGGAACTCCGCTTCCCCTTCCTACAGTTTTTGAGGGGGATACGCACAGCTACGGGGTACACCGATAAACTCATCTTT.

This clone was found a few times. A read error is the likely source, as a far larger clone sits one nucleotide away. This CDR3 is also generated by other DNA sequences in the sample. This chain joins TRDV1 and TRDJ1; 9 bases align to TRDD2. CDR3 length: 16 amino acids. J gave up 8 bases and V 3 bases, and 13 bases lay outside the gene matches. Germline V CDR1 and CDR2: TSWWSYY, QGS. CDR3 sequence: CALGEPSYEAGEKLIF. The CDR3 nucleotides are TGTGCTCTTGGGGAGCCTTCCTACGAGGCTGGGGAAAAACTCATCTTT.

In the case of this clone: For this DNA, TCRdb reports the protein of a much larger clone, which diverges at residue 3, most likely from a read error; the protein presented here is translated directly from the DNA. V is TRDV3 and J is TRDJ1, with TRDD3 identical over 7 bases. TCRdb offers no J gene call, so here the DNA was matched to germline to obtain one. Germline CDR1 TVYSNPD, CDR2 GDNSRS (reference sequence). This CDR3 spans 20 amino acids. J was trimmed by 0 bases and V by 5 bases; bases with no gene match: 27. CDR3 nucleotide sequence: TGTGCCCTTATATCTTCCGCTACAGTCTGGGGGGCCAGGAACACCGATAAACTCATCTTT. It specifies CALISSATVWGARNTDKLIF. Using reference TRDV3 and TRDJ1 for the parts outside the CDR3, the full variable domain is CDKVTQSSPDQTVASGSEVVLLCTYDTVYSNPDLFWYRIRPDYSFQFVFYGDNSRSEGADFTQGRFSVKHILTQKAFHLVISPVRTEDSATYYCALISSATVWGARNTDKLIFGKGTRVTVEP.

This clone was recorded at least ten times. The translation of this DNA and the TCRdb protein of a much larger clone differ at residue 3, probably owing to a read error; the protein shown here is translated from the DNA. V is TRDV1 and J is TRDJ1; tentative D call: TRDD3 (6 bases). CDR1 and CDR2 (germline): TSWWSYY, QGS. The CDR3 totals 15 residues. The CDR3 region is CAPGELRSITDKLIF. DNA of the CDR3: TGTGCTCCTGGGGAACTAAGGTCTATCACCGATAAACTCATCTTT.

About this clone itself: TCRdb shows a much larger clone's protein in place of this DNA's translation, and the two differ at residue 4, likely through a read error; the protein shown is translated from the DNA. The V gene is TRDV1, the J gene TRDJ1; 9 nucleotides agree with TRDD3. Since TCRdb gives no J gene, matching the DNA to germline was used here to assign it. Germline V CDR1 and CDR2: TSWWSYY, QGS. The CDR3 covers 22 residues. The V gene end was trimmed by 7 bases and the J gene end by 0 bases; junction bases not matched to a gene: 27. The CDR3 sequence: CALVGTFKVAPVWGIYTDKLIF. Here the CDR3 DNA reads TGTGCTCTTGTGGGGACGTTTAAGGTTGCGCCGGTCTGGGGGATTTACACCGATAAACTCATCTTT.

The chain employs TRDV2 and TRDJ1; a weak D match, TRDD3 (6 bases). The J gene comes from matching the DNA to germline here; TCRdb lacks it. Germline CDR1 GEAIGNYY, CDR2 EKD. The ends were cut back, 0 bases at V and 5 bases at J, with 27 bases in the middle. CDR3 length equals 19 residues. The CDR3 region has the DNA TGTGCCTGTGACACCGTAGGAGGGATAAGAGAAGAGAAAAAAGATAAACTCATCTTT. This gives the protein CACDTVGGIREEKKDKLIF.

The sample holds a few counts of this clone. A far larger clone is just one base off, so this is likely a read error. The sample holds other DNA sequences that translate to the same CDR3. CDR3 sequence: CAYRSIELFPLLLGAKPGGKLIF. CDR3 nucleotide sequence: TGTGCTTATAGGAGTATAGAACTATTCCCCCTATTACTGGGGGCCAAACCTGGAGGCAAACTCATCTTT. The V call is TRAV38-2/DV8, the J call TRDJ1; 8 bases match TRDD3. Matching the DNA to germline supplied the J gene, which TCRdb does not give. Unmatched junction bases numbered 35, after V lost 2 bases and J lost 8 bases. Per germline, CDR1 TSESDYY and CDR2 QEAYKQQN. The CDR3 sequence is 23 residues long.

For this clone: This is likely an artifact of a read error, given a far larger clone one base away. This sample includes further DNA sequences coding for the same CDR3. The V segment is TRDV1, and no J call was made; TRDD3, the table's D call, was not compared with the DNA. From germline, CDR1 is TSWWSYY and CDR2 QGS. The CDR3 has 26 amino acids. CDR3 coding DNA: TGTGCTCTTGGGGAACTATCCAATCCGGTCCACACCTCCCACTGGGGGATAAAAGGGTCCACCGATAAGCTCATCTTT. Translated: CALGELSNPVHTSHWGIKGSTDKLIF.

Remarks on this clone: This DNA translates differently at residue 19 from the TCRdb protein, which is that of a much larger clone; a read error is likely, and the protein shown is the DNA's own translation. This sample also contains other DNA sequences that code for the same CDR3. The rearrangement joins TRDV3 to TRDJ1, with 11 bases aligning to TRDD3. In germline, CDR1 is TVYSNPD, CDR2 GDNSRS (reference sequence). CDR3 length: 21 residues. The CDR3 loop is CAFIHPTHWGITTIYTDKPIF. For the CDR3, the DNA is TGCGCCTTTATCCACCCTACGCACTGGGGGATAACGACGATTTACACCGATAAGCCCATCTTT.

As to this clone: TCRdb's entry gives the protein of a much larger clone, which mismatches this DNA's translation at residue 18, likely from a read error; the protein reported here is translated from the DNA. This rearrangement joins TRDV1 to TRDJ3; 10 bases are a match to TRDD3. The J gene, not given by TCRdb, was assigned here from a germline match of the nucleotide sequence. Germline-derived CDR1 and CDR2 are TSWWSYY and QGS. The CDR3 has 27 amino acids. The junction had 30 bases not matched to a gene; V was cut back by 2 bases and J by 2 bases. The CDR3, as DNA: TGTGCTCTTGGGGAAACTGGGCCCAAACTCACATCCCATCGGGGGATACGCGATCCCTGGGACACCCGACAGATGTTTTTC. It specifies CALGETGPKLTSHRGIRDPWDTRQMFF.

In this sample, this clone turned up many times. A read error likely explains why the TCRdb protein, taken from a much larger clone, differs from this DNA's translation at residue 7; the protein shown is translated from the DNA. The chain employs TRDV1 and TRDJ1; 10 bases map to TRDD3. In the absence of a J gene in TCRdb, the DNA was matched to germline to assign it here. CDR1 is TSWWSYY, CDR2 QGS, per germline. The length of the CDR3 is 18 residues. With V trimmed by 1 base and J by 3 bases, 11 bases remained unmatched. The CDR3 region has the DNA TGTGCTCTTGGGGAACCCCCACGCCTGGGGGATAATCCCGATAAACTCATCTTT. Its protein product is CALGEPPRLGDNPDKLIF.

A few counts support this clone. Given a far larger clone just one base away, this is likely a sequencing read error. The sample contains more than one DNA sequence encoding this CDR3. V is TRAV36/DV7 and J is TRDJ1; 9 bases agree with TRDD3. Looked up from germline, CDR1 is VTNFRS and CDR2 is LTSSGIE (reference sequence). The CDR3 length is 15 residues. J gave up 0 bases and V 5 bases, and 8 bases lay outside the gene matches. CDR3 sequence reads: CAVWTGGRYTDKLIF. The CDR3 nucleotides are TGTGCTGTATGGACTGGGGGACGGTACACCGATAAACTCATCTTT.

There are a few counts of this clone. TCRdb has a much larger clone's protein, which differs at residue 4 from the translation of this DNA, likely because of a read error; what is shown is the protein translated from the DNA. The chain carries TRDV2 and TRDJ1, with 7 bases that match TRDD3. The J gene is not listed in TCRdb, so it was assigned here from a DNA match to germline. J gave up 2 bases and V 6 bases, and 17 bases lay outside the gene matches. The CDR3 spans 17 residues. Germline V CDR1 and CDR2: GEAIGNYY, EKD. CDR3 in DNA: TGTGCCTGTAGGGGGGATCGGGGGGAGAAGACAACCGATAAACTCATCTTT. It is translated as CACRGDRGEKTTDKLIF.

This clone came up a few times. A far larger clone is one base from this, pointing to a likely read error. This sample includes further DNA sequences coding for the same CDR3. CDR3 sequence (DNA): TGTGCTCTTGGGGACCACTTTCTTATTCTTGGGGGATACCGGGGCACCGATAAACTCATCTTT. Amino acid sequence: CALGDHFLILGGYRGTDKLIF. The V call is TRDV1, the J call TRDJ1, with TRDD3 matching 10 bases. TCRdb leaves out the J gene; it was filled in here by matching the DNA to germline. Germline trimming cut 3 bases from V and 1 base from J; bases unmatched to any gene: 20. The CDR3 runs 21 residues. CDR1 and CDR2 from the germline V gene are TSWWSYY and QGS.

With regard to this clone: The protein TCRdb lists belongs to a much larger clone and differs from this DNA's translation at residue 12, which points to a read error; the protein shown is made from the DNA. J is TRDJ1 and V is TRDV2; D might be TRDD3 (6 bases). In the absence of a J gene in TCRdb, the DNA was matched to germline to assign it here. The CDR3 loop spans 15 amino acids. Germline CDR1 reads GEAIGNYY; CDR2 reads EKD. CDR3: CACDVVGGQGDELIF. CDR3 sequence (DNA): TGTGCCTGTGACGTGGTGGGGGGCCAAGGCGATGAACTCATCTTT.

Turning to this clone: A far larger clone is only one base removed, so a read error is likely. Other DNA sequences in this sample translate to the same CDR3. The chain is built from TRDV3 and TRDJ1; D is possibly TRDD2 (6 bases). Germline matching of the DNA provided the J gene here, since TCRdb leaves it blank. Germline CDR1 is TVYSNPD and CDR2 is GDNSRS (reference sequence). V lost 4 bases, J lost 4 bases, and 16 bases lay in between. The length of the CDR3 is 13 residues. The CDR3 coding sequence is TGTGCCTCCACAGCCTTCCGGGGCGATAAACTCATCTTT. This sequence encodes CASTAFRGDKLIF.

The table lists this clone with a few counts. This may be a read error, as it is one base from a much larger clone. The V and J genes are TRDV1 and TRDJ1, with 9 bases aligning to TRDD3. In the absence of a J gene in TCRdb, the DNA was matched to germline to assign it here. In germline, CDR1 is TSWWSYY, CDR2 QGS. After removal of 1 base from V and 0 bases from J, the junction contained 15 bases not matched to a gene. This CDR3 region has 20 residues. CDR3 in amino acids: CALGEPFPRYWGTYTDKLIF. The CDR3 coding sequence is TGTGCTCTTGGGGAACCTTTCCCACGTTACTGGGGGACGTACACCGATAAACTCATCTTT.

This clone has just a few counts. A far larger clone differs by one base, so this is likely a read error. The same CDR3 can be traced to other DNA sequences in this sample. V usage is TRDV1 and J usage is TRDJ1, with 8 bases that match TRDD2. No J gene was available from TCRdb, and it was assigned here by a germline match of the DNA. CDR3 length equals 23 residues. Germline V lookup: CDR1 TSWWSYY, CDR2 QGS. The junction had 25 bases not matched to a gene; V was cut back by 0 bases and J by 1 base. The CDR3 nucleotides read TGTGCTCTTGGGGAACTTCGGACCTTCCTATTGTTGGGGCCCTTGATAGGCACCGATAAACTCATCTTT. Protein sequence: CALGELRTFLLLGPLIGTDKLIF.

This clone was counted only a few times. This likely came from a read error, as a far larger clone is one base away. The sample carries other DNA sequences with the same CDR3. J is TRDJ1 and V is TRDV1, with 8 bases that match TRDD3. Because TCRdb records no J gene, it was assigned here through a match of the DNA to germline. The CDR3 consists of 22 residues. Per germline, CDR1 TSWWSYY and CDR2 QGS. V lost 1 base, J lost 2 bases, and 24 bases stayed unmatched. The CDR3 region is CALGEPVLPAYWGLSCTDKLIF. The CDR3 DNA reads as TGTGCTCTTGGGGAACCGGTCCTTCCCGCCTACTGGGGGTTGAGTTGTACCGATAAACTCATCTTT.

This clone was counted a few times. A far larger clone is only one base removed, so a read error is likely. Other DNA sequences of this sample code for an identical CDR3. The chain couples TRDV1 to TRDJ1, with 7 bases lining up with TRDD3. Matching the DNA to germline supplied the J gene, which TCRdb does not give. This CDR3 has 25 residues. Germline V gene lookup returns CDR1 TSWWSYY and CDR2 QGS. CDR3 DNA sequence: TGTGCTCTTGGAGAACTTCGCCGGTTTCCTGCAAAGGTGGGGGGGATTGGGGAGAACACCGATAAACTCATCTTT. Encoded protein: CALGELRRFPAKVGGIGENTDKLIF.

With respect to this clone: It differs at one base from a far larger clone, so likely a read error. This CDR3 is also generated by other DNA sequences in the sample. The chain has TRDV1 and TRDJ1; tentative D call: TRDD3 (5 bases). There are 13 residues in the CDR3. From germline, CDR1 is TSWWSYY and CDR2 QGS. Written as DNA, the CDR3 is TGTGCTCTCGGGGAATTTCCGGCCGATAAACTCATCTTT. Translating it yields CALGEFPADKLIF.

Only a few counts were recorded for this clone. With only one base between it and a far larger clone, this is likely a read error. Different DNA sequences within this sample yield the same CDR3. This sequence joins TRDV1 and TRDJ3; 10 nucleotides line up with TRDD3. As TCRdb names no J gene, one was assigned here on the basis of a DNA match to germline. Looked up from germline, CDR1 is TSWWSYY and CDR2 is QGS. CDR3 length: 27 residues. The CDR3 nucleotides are TGTGCTCTTGGGGAAACTGGGCCCAAACTCACATCCCATCGGGGGATACGCGGTCCCTGGGACACACGACAGATGTTTTTC. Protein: CALGETGPKLTSHRGIRGPWDTRQMFF.

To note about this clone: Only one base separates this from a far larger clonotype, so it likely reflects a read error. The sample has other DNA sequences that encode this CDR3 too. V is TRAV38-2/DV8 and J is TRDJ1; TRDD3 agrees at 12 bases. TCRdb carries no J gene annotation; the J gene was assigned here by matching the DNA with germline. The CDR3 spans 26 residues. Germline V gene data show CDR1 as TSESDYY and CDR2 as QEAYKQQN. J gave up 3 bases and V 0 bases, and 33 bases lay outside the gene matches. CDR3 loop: CAYRSAWAHPLKDRYWGIPISDKLIF. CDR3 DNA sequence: TGTGCTTATAGGAGCGCGTGGGCCCATCCTCTCAAAGACCGGTACTGGGGGATACCGATCTCCGATAAACTCATCTTT.

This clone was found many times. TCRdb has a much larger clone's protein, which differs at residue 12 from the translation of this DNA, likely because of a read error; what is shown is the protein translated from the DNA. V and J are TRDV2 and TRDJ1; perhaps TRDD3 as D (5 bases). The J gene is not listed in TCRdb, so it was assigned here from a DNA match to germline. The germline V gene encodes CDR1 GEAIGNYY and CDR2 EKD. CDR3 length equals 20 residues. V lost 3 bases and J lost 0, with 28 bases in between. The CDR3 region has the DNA TGTGCCTGTGACTCGGTCGCCGTTCGGGGGGCTCCCCTGTACACCGATAAACTCATCTTT. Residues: CACDSVAVRGAPLYTDKLIF.

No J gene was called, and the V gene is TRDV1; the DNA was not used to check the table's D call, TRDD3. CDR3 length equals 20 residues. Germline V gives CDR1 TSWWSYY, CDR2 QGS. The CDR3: CALGELGLPGGYSPLVQLFF. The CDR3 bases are TGTGCTCTTGGGGAACTCGGGCTGCCTGGGGGATACTCTCCTCTCGTACAACTCTTCTTC.

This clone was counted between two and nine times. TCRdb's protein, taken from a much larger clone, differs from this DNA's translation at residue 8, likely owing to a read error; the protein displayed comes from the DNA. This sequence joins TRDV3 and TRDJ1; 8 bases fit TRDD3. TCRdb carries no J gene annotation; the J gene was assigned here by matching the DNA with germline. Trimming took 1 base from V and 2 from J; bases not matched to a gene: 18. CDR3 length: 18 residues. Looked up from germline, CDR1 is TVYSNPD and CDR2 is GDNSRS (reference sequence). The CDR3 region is CAFTPVLRDTEMTDKLIF. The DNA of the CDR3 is TGTGCCTTTACCCCAGTACTGAGGGATACGGAGATGACCGATAAACTCATCTTT.